A selection of T cell receptor beta chains follows, all from one sample in a study of T cell repertoires in cytomegalovirus infection. TCRdb recomputed calls from the reads with MiXCR, one row per CDR3 protein. The repertoire holds roughly 200,000 distinct CDR3 sequences, with less than 9.5% as singletons. Input material: PBMCs. These receptors originate from a human donor in good health (CMV status not recorded). Some clones in this sample may be carry-over from other donors' samples. The CDR3 runs from the conserved cysteine through the conserved F or W. D genes are given only for firm matches. The listing skips clone size in some rows; elsewhere it reads once, few, many or a size class.

many	.	TRBV5-6	TRBJ2-7	TGTGCCAGCAGCTTGGGGGCCAACTCCTACGAGCAGTACTTC	CASSLGANSYEQYF
many	TRBD1	TRBV14	TRBJ1-2	TGTGCCAGCAGCCAGAAGGACAGGGGCTCCGACGGGAATGGCTACACCTTC	CASSQKDRGSDGNGYTF
few	.	TRBV7-9	TRBJ1-3	TGTGCCAGGACAGCGGGAGACTCTGGAAACACCATATATTTT	CARTAGDSGNTIYF
many	.	TRBV6-1	TRBJ1-3	TGTGCCAGCAGTGCGTATGGAAACACCATATATTTT	CASSAYGNTIYF
many	.	TRBV7-2	TRBJ1-2	TGTGCCAGCAGCTTAGAGTCCCCTAATTCGCGTGGCTACACCTTC	CASSLESPNSRGYTF
few	.	TRBV7-2	TRBJ2-5	TGTGCCAGCAGCGTCCGGGGCGCACAAGAGACCCAGTACTTC	CASSVRGAQETQYF
.	.	TRBV7-2	TRBJ2-7	TGTGCCAGCAGCTTAGCAGGGTATCGCGAGCAGTACTTC	CASSLAGYREQYF
few	.	TRBV20-1	TRBJ2-1	TGCAGTGCTAGAGCCTTTGGCGGTTACAATGAGCAGTTCTTC	CSARAFGGYNEQFF
few	TRBD2	TRBV20-1	TRBJ2-1	TGCAGTGCTGTCAGCGGGGGGTTCTTCCATGAGCAGTTCTTC	CSAVSGGFFHEQFF
many	.	TRBV28	TRBJ1-5	TGTGCCAGCAGATATGCCCTGACATCCACCCAGCCCCAGCATTTT	CASRYALTSTQPQHF
.	.	TRBV4-2	TRBJ1-1	TGTGCCAGCAGCCAAGATGGATCAGGGGCAGAAACTGAAGCTTTCTTT	CASSQDGSGAETEAFF
.	TRBD1	TRBV20-1	TRBJ1-1	TGCAGTGCTAGAGTAATGGACAGGGGTGGCACTGAAGCTTTCTTT	CSARVMDRGGTEAFF
few	.	TRBV7-9	TRBJ2-1	TGTGCCAGCAGCCCTGACACAGGGAATTTTTACAATGAGCAGTTCTTC	CASSPDTGNFYNEQFF
many	.	TRBV6-1	TRBJ1-5	TGTGCCAGCATCGGTAGAGGGTATAGCAATCAGCCCCAGCATTTT	CASIGRGYSNQPQHF
few	.	TRBV27	TRBJ2-7	TGTGCCAGCAGTTACGCGGAAACCTACGAGCAGTACTTC	CASSYAETYEQYF
many	.	TRBV7-3	TRBJ2-6	TGTGCCAGCAGCCCCTCCGGGGCCAACGTCCTGACTTTC	CASSPSGANVLTF
many	.	TRBV11-2	TRBJ2-1	TGTGCCAGCAGCCCCTCCCGATACAATGAGCAGTTCTTC	CASSPSRYNEQFF
many	.	TRBV10-3	TRBJ1-1	TGTGCCATCAGTGAGGCCTCCAGGGAAGGGACTGAAGCTTTCTTT	CAISEASREGTEAFF
.	TRBD2	TRBV20-1	TRBJ2-5	TGCAGTGCCCCGGAGGCTAGCGGGGGGGTGGAAGAGACCCAGTACTTC	CSAPEASGGVEETQYF
.	TRBD1	TRBV30	TRBJ2-7	TGTGCCTGGATTTCGGGACAGGGAGGGAACGAGCAGTACTTC	CAWISGQGGNEQYF
.	.	TRBV24-1	TRBJ2-1	TGTGCCACCAGTGATTCCGGCGTGTCCGACGACTACAATGAGCAGTTCTTC	CATSDSGVSDDYNEQFF
.	.	TRBV11-2	TRBJ2-3	TGTGCCAGCAGGGGGGCGGGGTACACAGATACGCAGTATTTT	CASRGAGYTDTQYF
.	.	TRBV29-1	TRBJ1-1	TGCAGCGTTGGGGGCCTCGAAGCTTTCTTT	CSVGGLEAFF
many	.	TRBV6-2/TRBV6-3	TRBJ2-7	TGTGCCAGCAGTTACTCACGGGTATCCTACGAGCAGTACTTC	CASSYSRVSYEQYF
.	TRBD2	TRBV29-1	TRBJ2-1	TGCAGCGTCGTGCGTTCGGGGGGGGTGAACAATGAGCAGTTCTTC	CSVVRSGGVNNEQFF
many	.	TRBV7-2	TRBJ1-5	TGTGCCAGCAGCTTGTTAGGGGGTTTTAGCAATCAGCCCCAGCATTTT	CASSLLGGFSNQPQHF
many	TRBD1	TRBV7-8	TRBJ1-5	TGTGCCAGCAGCTTCCAAGGACAGGGGCTTCAGCCCCAGCATTTT	CASSFQGQGLQPQHF